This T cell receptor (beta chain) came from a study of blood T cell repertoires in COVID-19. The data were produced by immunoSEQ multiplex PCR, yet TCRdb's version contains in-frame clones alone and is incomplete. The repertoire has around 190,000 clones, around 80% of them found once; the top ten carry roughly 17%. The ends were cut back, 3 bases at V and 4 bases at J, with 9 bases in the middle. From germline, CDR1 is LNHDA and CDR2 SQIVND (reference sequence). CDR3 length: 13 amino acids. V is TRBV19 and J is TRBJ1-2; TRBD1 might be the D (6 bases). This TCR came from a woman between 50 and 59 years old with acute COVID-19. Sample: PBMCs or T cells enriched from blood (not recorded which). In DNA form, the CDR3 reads TGTGCCAGTAGTATCCAGGGGTTCTATGGCTACACCTTC. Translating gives CASSIQGFYGYTF.